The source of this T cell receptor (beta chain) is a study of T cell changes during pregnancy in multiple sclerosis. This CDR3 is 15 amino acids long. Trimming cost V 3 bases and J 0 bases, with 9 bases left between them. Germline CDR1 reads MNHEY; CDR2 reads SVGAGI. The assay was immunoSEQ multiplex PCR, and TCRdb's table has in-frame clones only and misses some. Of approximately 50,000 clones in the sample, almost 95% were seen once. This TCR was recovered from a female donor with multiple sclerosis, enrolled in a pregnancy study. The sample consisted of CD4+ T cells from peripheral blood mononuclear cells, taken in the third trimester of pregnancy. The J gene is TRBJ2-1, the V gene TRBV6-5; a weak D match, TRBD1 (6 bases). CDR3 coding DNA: TGTGCCAGCAGTTATAACAGGGCCTCCTACAATGAGCAGTTCTTC. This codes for CASSYNRASYNEQFF.